The 29 T cell receptor beta chains presented below share a single source sample, sequenced in a study of blood T cell repertoires in COVID-19. Method: immunoSEQ multiplex PCR; TCRdb's copy keeps in-frame clones and lacks some. This table holds about 170,000 clones, about 91% found once. The specimen was PBMCs or T cells enriched from blood (not recorded which). These receptors all stem from a young woman who had recovered from COVID-19.

The chain is built from TRBV27 and TRBJ2-1, with D maybe TRBD2 (6 bases). The CDR3 sequence is 15 residues long. Germline V gene lookup returns CDR1 MNHEY and CDR2 SMNVEV (reference sequence). V lost 4 bases and J 2 bases, leaving 12 bases between the germline ends. The CDR3 region is CASSSSRRAYNEQFF. CDR3 nucleotide sequence: TGTGCCAGCAGTTCGAGTAGGAGGGCCTACAATGAGCAGTTCTTC.

V is TRBV9 and J is TRBJ2-7; 8 positions agree with TRBD2. V lost 4 bases and J lost 2; bases outside the gene matches: 5. The CDR3 extends over 14 amino acids. CDR1 SGDLS and CDR2 YYNGEE come from the germline V gene. CDR3 coding DNA: TGTGCCAGCAGCTCCCTTAGCGGGGCCTACGAGCAGTACTTC. Protein sequence: CASSSLSGAYEQYF. The full variable domain, its missing parts supplied by reference TRBV9 and TRBJ2-7, is DSGVTQTPKHLITATGQRVTLRCSPRSGDLSVYWYQQSLDQGLQFLIQYYNGEERAKGNILERFSAQQFPDLHSELNLSSLELGDSALYFCASSSLSGAYEQYFGPGTRLTVT.

The CDR3 nucleotides read TGTGCCAGCAGCCCTAACGGCCCGAAGACAGGCCGGAATCAGCCCCAGCATTTT. This sequence encodes CASSPNGPKTGRNQPQHF. The chain uses TRBV7-9 and TRBJ1-5, with D tentatively TRBD1 (6 bases). Germline CDR1 and CDR2: SEHNR and FQNEAQ (reference sequence). The CDR3 has 18 residues. The V end was cut by 5 bases, the J end by 4 bases, with 24 bases between.

The chain couples TRBV6-5 to TRBJ1-4; TRBD1 is a possible D gene (5 bases). The CDR3 sequence is 14 residues long. Germline-derived CDR1 and CDR2 are MNHEY and SVGAGI. Trimming cost V 7 bases and J 1 base, with 10 bases left between them. CDR3 in DNA: TGTGCCAGCACCCGACAGCGAACTAATGAAAAACTGTTTTTT. This sequence encodes CASTRQRTNEKLFF.

The chain combines TRBV9 with TRBJ1-2; TRBD1 matches 12 bases. The CDR3 spans 17 residues. Trimming took 3 bases from V and 4 from J; bases not matched to a gene: 10. Germline CDR1 and CDR2: SGDLS and YYNGEE. The CDR3 loop is CASSARDRGLSIYGYTF. The CDR3 DNA sequence: TGTGCCAGCAGCGCCCGGGACAGGGGGCTATCGATCTATGGCTACACCTTC.

V is TRBV6-5 and J is TRBJ1-1; TRBD1 agrees at 8 bases. Trimming took 7 bases from V and 7 from J; bases not matched to a gene: 11. The V gene's germline CDR1 is MNHEY and CDR2 SVGAGI. This CDR3 is 14 amino acids long. DNA of the CDR3: TGTGCCAGCACCTCCAGGACAGGGAGAGGTGAAGCTTTCTTT. Protein product: CASTSRTGRGEAFF.

The chain couples TRBV6-2 or TRBV6-3 to TRBJ1-1, with TRBD1 matching 10 bases. This CDR3 comprises 14 residues. With V trimmed by 5 bases and J by 6 bases, 6 bases remained unmatched. Germline CDR1 is MNHEY and CDR2 is SVGEGT. The CDR3 loop is CASSPWDRGPEAFF. CDR3 in DNA: TGTGCCAGCAGTCCGTGGGACAGGGGTCCTGAAGCTTTCTTT.

The chain uses TRBV28 and TRBJ2-4, with D tentatively TRBD2 (6 bases). V lost 5 bases, J lost 0 bases, and 20 bases lay in between. Germline V gene lookup returns CDR1 MDHEN and CDR2 SYDVKM. CDR3 length: 18 amino acids. Here the CDR3 DNA reads TGTGCCAGCAGTCGTCTTAGATGGGACTTCCTAGCCAAAAACATTCAGTACTTC. Protein: CASSRLRWDFLAKNIQYF.

V usage is TRBV6-2 or TRBV6-3 and J usage is TRBJ2-1; D is ambiguous. CDR1 is MNHEY, CDR2 SVGEGT, per germline. The CDR3 is 14 residues long. Trimming left V 5 bases short and J 1 base short, with 9 bases between. CDR3 bases: TGTGCCAGCAGTGTTTCCAGTTCCTACAATGAGCAGTTCTTC. It specifies CASSVSSSYNEQFF.

As regards this clone: Its ends do not fully match the called genes, so a read error is possible. This chain's CDR3 is CASSPGTSGTGELFF. CDR3 nucleotide sequence: TGTGCTAGCAGCCCTGGGACTAGCGGAACCGGGGAGCTGTTTTTT. This chain uses TRBV7-7 with TRBJ2-2; TRBD2 matches at 11 bases. The CDR3 covers 15 residues. Germline assignment: CDR1 SSHAT and CDR2 FNYEAQ (reference sequence).

This clone was observed once. V is TRBV7-2 and J is TRBJ2-7, with 8 nucleotides matching TRBD2. V was pared by 3 bases and J by 7 bases, with 8 bases of the junction left unmatched. CDR1 and CDR2 from the germline V gene are SGHTA and FQGNSA. This CDR3 has 14 residues. CDR3 sequence: CASSLKAGVGEQYF. CDR3 nucleotides: TGTGCCAGCAGCTTGAAAGCGGGAGTGGGGGAGCAGTACTTC.

The V call is TRBV30, the J call TRBJ1-5; D call uncertain. Germline CDR1 is GTSNPN and CDR2 is SVGIG (reference sequence). V lost 0 bases to trimming and J lost 0 bases, with 21 bases between them. There are 19 residues in the CDR3. DNA of the CDR3: TGTGCCTGGAGTGTACGAGCCGGGGATAGTGGATATAGCAATCAGCCCCAGCATTTT. This encodes CAWSVRAGDSGYSNQPQHF.

The chain links TRBV28 to TRBJ2-7; tentatively, D is TRBD2 (6 bases). The V end was cut by 2 bases, the J end by 3 bases, with 11 bases between. CDR1 is MDHEN, CDR2 SYDVKM, per germline. The CDR3 consists of 14 residues. CDR3 sequence reads: CASSLVGGGYEQYF. The DNA for the CDR3 is TGTGCCAGCAGTTTAGTTGGGGGAGGCTACGAGCAGTACTTC.

The J gene is TRBJ2-6, the V gene TRBV19; possible D gene TRBD1, 6 bases. The CDR3 has 16 residues. V lost 5 bases and J lost 4, with 15 bases in between. CDR1 and CDR2 (germline): LNHDA, SQIVND (reference sequence). The CDR3 DNA sequence: TGTGCCAGTAGTCCACGACTGGGGGCCGGGGCCAACGTCCTGACTTTC. It encodes CASSPRLGAGANVLTF. Complete variable domain (other parts from reference TRBV19 and TRBJ2-6): DGGITQSPKYLFRKEGQNVTLSCEQNLNHDAMYWYRQDPGQGLRLIYYSQIVNDFQKGDIAEGYSVSREKKESFPLTVTSAQKNPTAFYLCASSPRLGAGANVLTFGAGSRLTVL.

The chain carries TRBV4-3 and TRBJ1-3; tentatively, D is TRBD1 (5 bases). The ends were cut back, 3 bases at V and 0 bases at J, with 6 bases in the middle. Per germline, CDR1 LGHNA and CDR2 YSLEER. This CDR3 has 14 amino acids. The chain's CDR3 is CASSQGLSGNTIYF. The CDR3 bases are TGCGCCAGCAGCCAGGGACTCTCTGGAAACACCATATATTTT.

The V gene is TRBV7-3, the J gene TRBJ2-1; 7 bases are shared with TRBD2. Losses at the gene ends were 2 bases for V and 9 bases for J; bases not matched to a gene: 7. The CDR3 runs 14 residues. Germline loops: CDR1 SGHTA, CDR2 FQGTGA. The CDR3 here is CASSLGMGGIEQFF. The DNA of the CDR3 is TGTGCCAGCAGCTTAGGTATGGGAGGGATTGAGCAGTTCTTC.

This sequence joins TRBV4-3 and TRBJ2-3; 14 bases are shared with TRBD2. Germline V gene data show CDR1 as LGHNA and CDR2 as YSLEER. V was pared by 0 bases and J by 6 bases, with 8 bases of the junction left unmatched. This CDR3 contains 18 residues. CDR3 bases: TGCGCCAGCAGCCAAGATCTCCCGGGACTAGCGGGAGCGGATACGCAGTATTTT. It translates to CASSQDLPGLAGADTQYF.

This sequence joins TRBV3-1 (or the pseudogene TRBV3-2) and TRBJ2-2; D is unresolved. The length of the CDR3 is 16 residues. Germline loops: CDR1 LGHDT, CDR2 YNNKEL (reference sequence). The V end was cut by 0 bases, the J end by 1 base, with 9 bases between. The CDR3 loop is CASSQEVIENTGELFF. The CDR3 DNA is TGTGCCAGCAGCCAAGAAGTGATAGAGAACACCGGGGAGCTGTTTTTT.

V and J are TRBV7-3 and TRBJ2-1; D is perhaps TRBD2 (5 bases). The length of the CDR3 is 11 residues. The germline V and J ends were trimmed by 4 bases and 10 bases, with 8 bases remaining between them. Per the germline V gene, CDR1 is SGHTA and CDR2 is FQGTGA. For the CDR3, the DNA is TGTGCCAGCAGCTCCAGCGGAGAGCAGTTCTTC. Encoded protein: CASSSSGEQFF.

This clone appeared a few times. The chain employs TRBV6-2 or TRBV6-3 and TRBJ2-2; the D is unclear. The germline V and J ends were trimmed by 5 bases and 2 bases, with 3 bases remaining between them. Germline lookup yields CDR1 MNHEY and CDR2 SVGEGT. The CDR3 sequence is 12 residues long. DNA for the CDR3: TGTGCCAGCAGTCATAACACCGGGGAGCTGTTTTTT. This codes for CASSHNTGELFF.

The rearrangement links TRBV4-1 to TRBJ2-2; D uncertain. V lost 1 base and J 7 bases, leaving 10 bases between the germline ends. The CDR3 consists of 14 residues. CDR1 is MGHRA, CDR2 YSYEKL, per germline. The CDR3 here is CASSQVRQVGELFF. CDR3 DNA: TGCGCCAGCAGCCAAGTTCGGCAGGTCGGGGAGCTGTTTTTT.

The chain links TRBV27 to TRBJ2-3; D possibly corresponds to TRBD2 (6 bases). Germline V CDR1 and CDR2: MNHEY, SMNVEV (reference sequence). This CDR3 is built from 20 residues. The ends were cut back, 6 bases at V and 2 bases at J, with 30 bases in the middle. The CDR3 protein is CASRPRVLVAVLGSTDTQYF. As DNA, the CDR3 is TGTGCCAGCAGGCCCAGGGTTTTAGTAGCGGTGTTGGGATCCACAGATACGCAGTATTTT.

This clone was counted a single time. This sequence joins TRBV18 and TRBJ2-1; TRBD2 matches at 11 bases. The CDR3 loop spans 17 amino acids. CDR1 and CDR2 from the germline V gene are KGHSH and LQKENI. V dropped 4 bases and J dropped 4; count of bases not matched to a gene: 9. The CDR3 loop reads CASSQTSSGRTYNEQFF. CDR3 nucleotide sequence: TGTGCCAGCTCACAAACTTCTAGCGGGAGGACGTACAATGAGCAGTTCTTC.

The chain recombines TRBV6-5 with TRBJ2-7; D remains ambiguous. This CDR3 contains 15 residues. Germline V gene data show CDR1 as MNHEY and CDR2 as SVGAGI. Deletions cut 0 bases from V and 1 base from J, with 10 bases between. The CDR3 DNA is TGTGCCAGCAGTTACTCGATCGCTAGTTCCTACGAGCAGTACTTC. It encodes CASSYSIASSYEQYF.

This chain connects TRBV28 to TRBJ2-7; D gene uncertain. The V gene's germline CDR1 is MDHEN and CDR2 SYDVKM. The ends were cut back, 8 bases at V and 4 bases at J, with 15 bases in the middle. The CDR3 spans 13 residues. The DNA for the CDR3 is TGTGCCAGCGGGCAGTTGGTGGCATACGAGCAGTACTTC. Translating it yields CASGQLVAYEQYF.

This chain links TRBV28 with TRBJ2-3; no clear D. There are 11 residues in the CDR3. The germline CDR1 and CDR2 sequences are MDHEN and SYDVKM. The V gene lost 8 bases and the J gene lost 0 bases, with 3 bases spanning the gap. The CDR3 here is CASRSTDTQYF. The CDR3 nucleotides read TGTGCCAGCCGGAGCACAGATACGCAGTATTTT.

The genes are TRBV28 and TRBJ1-2; D call uncertain. Trimming took off 2 bases at V and 4 bases at J, with 8 bases between the two ends. The CDR3 runs 13 residues. Germline V gene sequence: CDR1 MDHEN, CDR2 SYDVKM. Here the CDR3 reads CASSLNRVYGYTF. The CDR3 DNA reads TGTGCCAGCAGTTTAAACAGAGTCTATGGCTACACCTTC.

The chain has TRBV24-1 and TRBJ1-2, with 8 positions matching TRBD1. CDR3 length: 14 residues. After removal of 4 bases from V and 7 bases from J, the junction contained 7 bases not matched to a gene. Looked up from germline, CDR1 is KGHDR and CDR2 is SFDVKD. CDR3: CATSDPTGDFGYTF. CDR3 sequence (DNA): TGTGCCACCAGTGACCCGACAGGGGACTTTGGCTACACCTTC.

The gene calls are TRBV27 and TRBJ2-7; a possible D gene is TRBD1 (5 bases). The CDR3 extends over 14 amino acids. CDR1 is MNHEY, CDR2 SMNVEV, per germline (reference sequence). Deletions cut 5 bases from V and 3 bases from J, with 14 bases between. CDR3 DNA sequence: TGTGCCAGCAGTAGGCAGGGCGAGTTCTACGAGCAGTACTTC. This sequence encodes CASSRQGEFYEQYF.